Following are 15 T cell receptor beta chains from one sample sequenced in a study of CD8+ T cells in alopecia areata (dated by TCRdb to the late 2010s). The method was the immunoSEQ multiplex PCR assay. For TCR sequencing, RNA was extracted from every sample and reverse transcribed into cDNA to serve as template. TCRdb stores this immuneACCESS table with in-frame sequences only. Part of the clones is absent; in the studies checked, under half of the shortfall reflects unresolved V genes, and no reason is known for the rest. The sample table lists more than 200,000 clones, roughly 69% of them with a count of one. The biggest ten clones account for around 1.2% of the sample. The sample's time point, from its label and the paper: baseline before oral tofacitinib. Sequencing was performed on CD4+ T cells sorted from blood, taken at week 0. The receptors were sampled from a human donor with alopecia areata.

This chain joins TRBV4-3 and TRBJ2-1, with TRBD2 matching over 9 bases. The CDR3 spans 18 residues. CDR1 is LGHNA and CDR2 is YSLEER in the germline V gene. After removal of 1 base from V and 6 bases from J, the junction contained 13 bases not matched to a gene. CDR3 amino acids: CASSQADLLRGGFNEQFF. The CDR3 DNA reads as TGCGCCAGCAGCCAAGCTGATCTTCTGCGGGGGGGTTTCAATGAGCAGTTCTTC.

This clone was observed a handful of times. This CDR3 reads CASSPATGANYGYTF. CDR3 DNA sequence: TGTGCCAGCTCACCGGCGACAGGCGCTAACTATGGCTACACCTTC. The V gene is TRBV18, the J gene TRBJ1-2; TRBD1 is a possible D gene (6 bases). Germline CDR1 and CDR2: KGHSH and LQKENI. The CDR3 contains 15 residues. Trimming took off 3 bases at V and 0 bases at J, with 11 bases between the two ends.

There are a few counts of this clone. The chain joins TRBV6-6 to TRBJ2-2; D may be TRBD1 (6 bases). Trimming removed 1 base from V and 5 bases from J, with 8 bases in between. CDR3 length: 14 residues. CDR1 is MNHNY, CDR2 SVGAGI, per germline (reference sequence). The CDR3, as DNA: TGTGCCAGCAGTTACTACGACAGGACCGGGGAGCTGTTTTTT. It is translated as CASSYYDRTGELFF.

The chain uses TRBV7-9 and TRBJ2-7, with TRBD2 identical over 10 bases. The germline gives CDR1 SEHNR, CDR2 FQNEAQ (reference sequence). There are 15 residues in the CDR3. J lost 2 bases, V lost 4 bases, and 5 bases had no gene match. The CDR3 coding sequence is TGTGCCAGCAGCTCGCTAGCGGGGGCTACCTACGAGCAGTACTTC. Protein sequence: CASSSLAGATYEQYF.

Here the CDR3 DNA reads TGCGCCAGCAGCTTGGAAGGGGTCAATGGTGGCTACACCTTC. This gives the protein CASSLEGVNGGYTF. The chain recombines TRBV5-1 with TRBJ1-2; D might be TRBD1 (5 bases). This CDR3 region has 14 residues. The germline CDR1 and CDR2 sequences are SGHRS and YFSETQ. V was trimmed by 0 bases and J by 7 bases, leaving 13 bases between them.

The gene calls are TRBV7-2 and TRBJ2-5; D not certain. The CDR3 covers 12 residues. Trimming shortened V by 5 bases and J by 9 bases, and 13 bases separated the two germline ends. Per the germline V gene, CDR1 is SGHTA and CDR2 is FQGNSA. The CDR3 here is CASSVNSRAQYF. The CDR3 coding sequence is TGTGCCAGCAGCGTCAACTCTAGGGCCCAGTACTTC.

The rearrangement uses TRBV30 and TRBJ2-5, with TRBD2 identical over 8 bases. Looked up from germline, CDR1 is GTSNPN and CDR2 is SVGIG (reference sequence). V shed 2 bases and J 4 bases; nucleotides not matched to a gene: 9. The CDR3 sequence is 15 residues long. CDR3 sequence (DNA): TGTGCCTGGAGTATGCTAGCGGGCCCTCGAGAGACCCAGTACTTC. Translation gives CAWSMLAGPRETQYF.

V is TRBV29-1 and J is TRBJ2-5, with a possible D match to TRBD1 (6 bases). CDR3 length: 12 residues. V shed 7 bases and J shed 3 bases, with 12 bases lying between them. Germline loops: CDR1 SQVTM, CDR2 ANQGSEA. CDR3: CSGQETKETQYF. The CDR3 nucleotides are TGCAGCGGACAGGAAACTAAAGAGACCCAGTACTTC.

The chain is built from TRBV18 and TRBJ1-1; D gene uncertain. This CDR3 contains 14 residues. Germline CDR1 and CDR2: KGHSH and LQKENI. Trimming took off 3 bases at V and 0 bases at J, with 8 bases between the two ends. CDR3 nucleotides: TGTGCCAGCTCACCCCGGTCGGTGAACACTGAAGCTTTCTTT. Its translation: CASSPRSVNTEAFF.

In the case of this clone: Different DNA sequences within this sample yield the same CDR3. CDR3 nucleotides: TGTGCCAGCAGCGTAGAAGGGGACTCCTACGAGCAGTACTTC. Amino acids: CASSVEGDSYEQYF. J is TRBJ2-7 and V is TRBV9, with a weak D call TRBD1 (5 bases). The V gene's germline CDR1 is SGDLS and CDR2 YYNGEE. The CDR3 contains 14 residues. V lost 0 bases and J 0 bases, leaving 7 bases between the germline ends.

V gene TRBV11-2 combines with J gene TRBJ2-7; the D gene is possibly TRBD2 (6 bases). Looked up from germline, CDR1 is SGHAT and CDR2 is FQNNGV. Deletions cut 5 bases from V and 5 bases from J, with 13 bases between. CDR3 size: 13 residues. In nucleotides, the CDR3 is TGTGCCAGCAGCGGGGGACTTTCTCACGAGCAGTACTTC. Encoded protein: CASSGGLSHEQYF.

The rearrangement joins TRBV10-2 to TRBJ2-7; D may match TRBD1 or TRBD2 (5 bases each). Trimming removed 6 bases at V and 4 bases at J, with 13 bases between. Germline lookup yields CDR1 WSHSY and CDR2 SAAADI. The CDR3 is 13 residues long. CDR3 DNA sequence: TGCGCCAGCAGGGACCCCGGGGCGTACGAGCAGTACTTC. Translating gives CASRDPGAYEQYF.

This clone was counted a few times. V gene TRBV30 combines with J gene TRBJ2-5; 8 bases align to TRBD2. The CDR3 consists of 15 residues. With V trimmed by 0 bases and J by 5 bases, 8 bases remained unmatched. Germline V gene lookup returns CDR1 GTSNPN and CDR2 SVGIG (reference sequence). The CDR3 coding sequence is TGTGCCTGGAGTGTAATTGCGGGGGGCGCCGAGACCCAGTACTTC. Translated, it gives CAWSVIAGGAETQYF.

V and J are TRBV7-9 and TRBJ2-1; D call uncertain. CDR3 length: 12 residues. V gave up 4 bases and J gave up 8 bases, with 9 bases separating them. Germline CDR1 SEHNR, CDR2 FQNEAQ (reference sequence). CDR3 sequence: CASSSWFYEQFF. The CDR3 DNA sequence: TGTGCCAGCAGCTCATGGTTTTATGAGCAGTTCTTC.

This clone has only one observation. This sequence joins TRBV6-5 and TRBJ2-7; TRBD2 matches 9 bases. The length of the CDR3 is 14 residues. CDR1 MNHEY and CDR2 SVGAGI come from the germline V gene. J gave up 2 bases and V 8 bases, and 7 bases lay outside the gene matches. The CDR3 DNA follows: TGTGCCAGCTCGAGCGGGGGGCTCCCCTACGAGCAGTACTTC. Translated, it gives CASSSGGLPYEQYF.